This TCR beta chain is drawn from a study of glioma-infiltrating T cells after dendritic cell vaccination (dated by TCRdb to about 2016). For the wider study: The cohort comprised 15 or so glioblastoma patients from Phase I and II dendritic cell vaccination trials, 9 newly diagnosed and 6 with recurrent disease. To make the vaccine, monocyte-derived dendritic cells were cultured for seven to eight days with IL-4 and GM-CSF and then pulsed overnight with autologous tumor lysate. Between about 2003 and 2012, patients were given autologous tumor lysate-pulsed dendritic cell vaccination. Patients received three intradermal dendritic cell vaccine injections at biweekly intervals in the arm below the axilla. Survival after dendritic cell vaccination was correlated with TCR sequencing metrics, such as TIL content and the overlap between tumor and blood repertoires. Tumor-infiltrating lymphocyte content was quantified and tumor and blood repertoires were compared in dendritic cell-vaccinated glioblastoma patients by deep sequencing of TCR beta CDR3 regions. Overall study outcomes, separate from this receptor: The three-group TCR overlap response model was described as speculative and requiring prospective validation. Longer time to progression and overall survival after dendritic cell vaccination were predicted by higher estimated pretreatment TIL content. TCR clonality showed no direct relationship with survival, which suggests that a diverse polyclonal response may matter. The cohort was small and heterogeneous, with few patients having full blood and tumor sets and even fewer initial-recurrent tumor pairs.

CDR1 and CDR2 (SGHRS, YFSETQ) derive from the germline V gene. From the cysteine up to the phenylalanine, the CDR3 has a length of 15 residues. Just CDR3 DNA is preserved here, 45 bases in frame from base 1. V is shortened by 2 bases, J by 4 bases, and the region joining them spans 13 bases. As regards this clone: Its antigen remains unidentified. Within one base of it there is no much larger clone, and no base qualities were kept.

Patients were selected on the basis of adequate residual fresh-frozen tumor tissue and more than two years of available survival data. Although molecular status otherwise differed among the glioblastoma patients, no patient had an isocitrate dehydrogenase mutation. PBMC were collected before vaccination, two weeks after the third vaccination, and at tumor progression when it occurred. Genomic DNA was extracted with the Qiagen DNeasy Blood extraction Kit. TCRB CDR3 regions were amplified from about 2 ug genomic DNA, or all available DNA if less, using the immunoSEQ assay. The multiplex PCR relied on 60 forward primers for TCR V beta segments and 13 reverse primers for J beta segments. Synthetic control templates were spiked into each sample at limiting dilution to estimate reads per starting template. Reads of 87 bp were generated by sequencing on the Illumina HiSeq System. Under the source paper's analysis protocol: To remove PCR and sequencing errors, closely related sequences were merged with a nearest neighbor algorithm. TCR overlap was measured as the percentage of unique tumor TCR beta sequences also present in the same patient's peripheral blood. TCRdb provides this immuneACCESS table in a form limited to in-frame rearrangements. Some clones are lacking; in checked studies, under half of them reflect an unresolved V gene, and why the rest are absent is not known. V and J calls and clone size are copied from that table; D and trimming were computed from the DNA. This sample gives roughly 70,000 clones in total; over 70% of them show up just once. The ten largest clones represent around 1.9% of the sample.

The chain is encoded by TRBV5-1 joined to TRBJ2-1; the D gene is perhaps TRBD2, from 6 matching bases. The material was blood, obtained before dendritic cell vaccination. The clonotype was recovered from a human donor with glioblastoma. The CDR3 protein sequence reads: CASSLGTLPYNEQFF. The nucleotide sequence reads as follows: TGCGCCAGCAGCTTAGGGACTCTCCCGTACAATGAGCAGTTCTTC.